The 20 T cell receptor beta chains in this list originate from one sample, sequenced in a study of chemoradiotherapy in HPV16-positive cancers. Profiled with immunoSEQ multiplex PCR; TCRdb holds only in-frame clones, not every one. The data contain more than 9,500 clones, about nine tenths of them seen just once; the ten biggest clones take up 2.5% to 3%. This specimen consisted of blood, obtained from a patient who underwent chemoradiotherapy. These receptors all come from a human donor with HPV-associated anogenital cancer.

The chain couples TRBV6-1 to TRBJ2-7; D not resolved. Trimming shortened V by 5 bases and J by 2 bases, and 4 bases separated the two germline ends. CDR1 is MNHNS and CDR2 is SASEGT in the germline V gene. The CDR3 covers 11 residues. CDR3 nucleotides: TGTGCCAGCAGTCGTCCCTACGAGCAGTACTTC. Its protein is CASSRPYEQYF.

The rearrangement links TRBV19 to TRBJ2-3, with 9 bases aligning to TRBD1. Per the germline V gene, CDR1 is LNHDA and CDR2 is SQIVND (reference sequence). Trimming cost V 4 bases and J 4 bases; bases outside gene matches: 12. This CDR3 spans 17 amino acids. The CDR3 loop reads CASSREDRGFRPDTQYF. The DNA for the CDR3 is TGTGCCAGTAGTAGAGAGGACAGGGGATTCCGCCCAGATACGCAGTATTTT.

The chain recombines TRBV9 with TRBJ2-3; possible D gene TRBD2, 6 bases. CDR3 size: 16 residues. In germline, CDR1 is SGDLS, CDR2 YYNGEE. The germline V and J ends were trimmed by 4 bases and 0 bases, with 15 bases remaining between them. DNA for the CDR3: TGTGCCAGCAGCTTCAGGCGGGACGCTAGCACAGATACGCAGTATTTT. This translates into CASSFRRDASTDTQYF.

The rearrangement joins TRBV5-1 to TRBJ2-5; TRBD1 might be the D (6 bases). The CDR3 is made up of 13 amino acids. V lost 4 bases and J 2 bases, leaving 9 bases between the germline ends. From germline, CDR1 is SGHRS and CDR2 YFSETQ. The chain's CDR3 is CASSTGTQETQYF. The CDR3 DNA reads as TGCGCCAGCAGCACCGGGACACAAGAGACCCAGTACTTC.

The chain links TRBV7-2 to TRBJ1-2, with no clear D. Looked up from germline, CDR1 is SGHTA and CDR2 is FQGNSA. Trimming shortened V by 3 bases and J by 2 bases, and 10 bases separated the two germline ends. The CDR3 is made up of 14 amino acids. The CDR3 reads CASSFQESNYGYTF. CDR3 DNA: TGTGCCAGCAGCTTCCAGGAGTCGAACTATGGCTACACCTTC.

The chain has TRBV5-1 and TRBJ2-7; D unclear. Deletions cut 0 bases from V and 6 bases from J, with 13 bases between. In germline, CDR1 is SGHRS, CDR2 YFSETQ. There are 14 residues in the CDR3. CDR3 in amino acids: CASSLVLGNGEQYF. The CDR3 region has the DNA TGCGCCAGCAGCTTGGTTCTGGGGAACGGCGAGCAGTACTTC.

The chain couples TRBV5-1 to TRBJ1-4; no reliable D call. The V end lost 4 bases, the J end lost 11 bases, and 15 bases lay between the germline ends. Germline V gene data show CDR1 as SGHRS and CDR2 as YFSETQ. This CDR3 is 13 amino acids long. CDR3 in DNA: TGCGCCAGCAGCACCGAAGGGCGGGAGAAACTGTTTTTT. Encoded protein: CASSTEGREKLFF.

This clone has more than one count but fewer than ten. The chain uses TRBV20-1 and TRBJ1-1; D is ambiguous. Germline assignment: CDR1 DFQATT and CDR2 SNEGSKA (reference sequence). The CDR3 covers 11 residues. Deletions cut 7 bases from V and 0 bases from J, with 6 bases between. CDR3 protein: CSGSLNTEAFF. The CDR3 coding sequence is TGCAGTGGCTCCCTGAACACTGAAGCTTTCTTT.

V is TRBV27 and J is TRBJ2-5; D may be TRBD1 or TRBD2 (5 bases each). V dropped 4 bases and J dropped 3 bases, with 21 bases sitting between them. The CDR3 covers 17 residues. CDR1 and CDR2 (germline): MNHEY, SMNVEV (reference sequence). The CDR3 sequence is CASSYLGTPKEKETQYF. The CDR3 nucleotides are TGTGCCAGCAGTTACCTCGGGACGCCAAAAGAGAAAGAGACCCAGTACTTC.

The count of this clone is one. The chain recombines TRBV4-1 with TRBJ2-1; 7 nucleotides line up with TRBD1. Germline V gene lookup returns CDR1 MGHRA and CDR2 YSYEKL. V lost 2 bases, J lost 0 bases, and 4 bases stayed unmatched. This CDR3 has 16 residues. This chain's CDR3 is CASSQYQGDSYNEQFF. The CDR3 DNA reads as TGCGCCAGCAGCCAATACCAGGGGGACTCCTACAATGAGCAGTTCTTC.

The chain carries TRBV10-3 and TRBJ1-2; weak D call: TRBD1 (6 bases). From germline, CDR1 is ENHRY and CDR2 SYGVKD. V lost 4 bases, J lost 3 bases, and 18 bases lay in between. The length of the CDR3 is 16 residues. CDR3 loop: CAISVSAGGLDYGYTF. Written as DNA, the CDR3 is TGTGCCATCAGTGTATCCGCCGGGGGGCTAGACTATGGCTACACCTTC.

The chain recombines TRBV6-1 with TRBJ2-5; D may be TRBD1 (5 bases). The CDR3 contains 17 residues. Per the germline V gene, CDR1 is MNHNS and CDR2 is SASEGT. Trimming took off 1 base at V and 1 base at J, with 16 bases between the two ends. CDR3 region: CASSEGQRLFSQETQYF. The CDR3 DNA sequence: TGTGCCAGCAGTGAAGGACAGAGGCTTTTCTCCCAAGAGACCCAGTACTTC.

The rearrangement links TRBV6-1 to TRBJ1-6; no clear D gene. Trimming stripped 7 bases from V and 10 bases from J, with 8 bases between. The CDR3 extends over 11 amino acids. Per the germline V gene, CDR1 is MNHNS and CDR2 is SASEGT. The CDR3 here is CASKAFSPLHF. DNA for the CDR3: TGTGCCAGCAAGGCGTTCTCACCCCTCCACTTT.

This clone appeared a single time. This chain joins TRBV19 and TRBJ2-5; 10 bases line up with TRBD2. The CDR3 runs 15 residues. CDR1 and CDR2 (germline): LNHDA, SQIVND (reference sequence). The ends lost 4 bases at V and 7 bases at J; junction bases unmatched: 9. Here the CDR3 reads CASSTSGGVIVTQYF. The CDR3 DNA reads as TGTGCCAGTAGTACCAGCGGGGGGGTAATTGTGACCCAGTACTTC.

The J gene is TRBJ1-1, the V gene TRBV5-5; no clear D gene. V was pared by 2 bases and J by 3 bases, with 5 bases between. This CDR3 has 12 amino acids. Looked up from germline, CDR1 is SGHKS and CDR2 is YYEKEE (reference sequence). DNA for the CDR3: TGTGCCAGCAGCTTCCGGTACACTGAAGCTTTCTTT. Protein sequence: CASSFRYTEAFF.

This clone was seen more than once but under ten times. The V and J genes are TRBV5-5 and TRBJ1-2; the match to TRBD1 covers 7 bases. Germline V lookup: CDR1 SGHKS, CDR2 YYEKEE (reference sequence). V lost 1 base to trimming and J lost 8 bases; unmatched junction nucleotides: 8. CDR3 length: 14 amino acids. The CDR3 DNA sequence: TGTGCCAGCAGCTTGAACAGGGGCCCGGGGGGCTACACCTTC. Amino acid sequence: CASSLNRGPGGYTF.

This clone was seen just once. CDR3 loop: CASSGADPPWTEAFF. Here the CDR3 DNA reads TGTGCCAGCAGTGGGGCGGACCCACCCTGGACTGAAGCTTTCTTT. The V gene is TRBV2, the J gene TRBJ1-1; D is uncertain. Germline assignment: CDR1 SNHLY and CDR2 FYNNEI. V dropped 4 bases and J dropped 5 bases, with 17 bases sitting between them. The CDR3 has 15 amino acids. The full variable domain, with the rest looked up from reference TRBV2 and TRBJ1-1, is EPEVTQTPSHQVTQMGQEVILRCVPISNHLYFYWYRQILGQKVEFLVSFYNNEISEKSEIFDDQFSVERPDGSNFTLKIRSTKLEDSAMYFCASSGADPPWTEAFFGQGTRLTVV.

The J gene is TRBJ1-6, the V gene TRBV27; D gene uncertain. Germline CDR1 MNHEY, CDR2 SMNVEV (reference sequence). V was clipped by 1 base and J by 7 bases, with 11 bases between them. The CDR3 runs 15 residues. The CDR3 DNA sequence: TGTGCCAGCAGTTTATATCTGGGATTGAATTCACCCCTCCACTTT. Protein: CASSLYLGLNSPLHF.

The V and J genes are TRBV19 and TRBJ2-5, with TRBD2 matching 9 bases. The CDR3 is 16 amino acids. V lost 3 bases, J lost 4 bases, and 9 bases stayed unmatched. The V gene's germline CDR1 is LNHDA and CDR2 SQIVND (reference sequence). This chain's CDR3 is CASSISAGGLGETQYF. In nucleotides, the CDR3 is TGTGCCAGTAGTATCTCTGCGGGGGGGCTTGGAGAGACCCAGTACTTC.

V usage is TRBV6-1 and J usage is TRBJ1-5; D is uncertain. From germline, CDR1 is MNHNS and CDR2 SASEGT. V was shortened by 1 base and J by 6 bases, with 10 bases between the two germline ends. The CDR3 has 14 residues. Written as DNA, the CDR3 is TGTGCCAGCAGTGAAGTCCAGGTCGTTCAGCCCCAGCATTTT. Translation: CASSEVQVVQPQHF.